What follows are 22 T cell receptor beta chains derived from one specimen sequenced in a study of blood T cell repertoires in COVID-19. Measured with immunoSEQ multiplex PCR; TCRdb has only the in-frame clones, and not every one. Of roughly 190,000 clones detected, approximately 82% appear once; the ten largest clones hold less than 3%. Sequenced: peripheral blood. These receptors were collected from a man between 50 and 59 years old with active or convalescent COVID-19.

The V call is TRBV5-6, the J call TRBJ1-2; possible D gene TRBD1, 5 bases. CDR1 SGHDT and CDR2 YYEEEE come from the germline V gene. Trimming pared 1 base from V and 4 bases from J, leaving 14 bases between. The CDR3 is 15 amino acids. The CDR3 nucleotides are TGTGCCAGCAGCTTGCTTGGGGGACTCCGCTATGGCTACACCTTC. It codes for CASSLLGGLRYGYTF.

CDR3 in amino acids: CASSPDTPTNYGYTF. CDR3 coding DNA: TGTGCCAGCAGTCCGGACACCCCGACTAACTATGGCTACACCTTC. This chain connects TRBV28 to TRBJ1-2; tentatively, D is TRBD1 (5 bases). The germline V gene has CDR1 MDHEN and CDR2 SYDVKM. Trimming stripped 5 bases from V and 0 bases from J, with 13 bases between. The CDR3 runs 15 residues.

This clone was counted only a few times. The genes are TRBV4-3 and TRBJ2-1, with a tentative D call TRBD2 (6 bases). This CDR3 is built from 15 residues. V lost 0 bases, J lost 7 bases, and 13 bases lay in between. Germline V gene lookup returns CDR1 LGHNA and CDR2 YSLEER. The DNA of the CDR3 is TGCGCCAGCAGCCAAGATCTTACGGAGGGAAATGAGCAGTTCTTC. This gives the protein CASSQDLTEGNEQFF.

The chain employs TRBV5-6 and TRBJ2-1; tentative D call: TRBD2 (5 bases). From germline, CDR1 is SGHDT and CDR2 YYEEEE. The CDR3 runs 14 residues. V dropped 0 bases and J dropped 3 bases, with 7 bases sitting between them. This CDR3 is CASSLERLYNEQFF. The CDR3 nucleotides are TGTGCCAGCAGCTTGGAGCGGCTCTACAATGAGCAGTTCTTC. The full variable domain, completed using reference TRBV5-6 and TRBJ2-1, is DAGVTQSPTHLIKTRGQQVTLRCSPKSGHDTVSWYQQALGQGPQFIFQYYEEEERQRGNFPDRFSGHQFPNYSSELNVNALLLGDSALYLCASSLERLYNEQFFGPGTRLTVL.

For this clone: Other DNA sequences within the sample encode an identical CDR3. This rearrangement joins TRBV7-9 to TRBJ2-3, with 7 bases identical to TRBD2. This CDR3 has 15 amino acids. The V gene end was trimmed by 5 bases and the J gene end by 0 bases; junction bases not matched to a gene: 5. Per the germline V gene, CDR1 is SEHNR and CDR2 is FQNEAQ (reference sequence). CDR3 nucleotides: TGTGCCAGCAGCCCACCGGGACTAAGCACAGATACGCAGTATTTT. Protein sequence: CASSPPGLSTDTQYF.

The V call is TRBV4-3, the J call TRBJ1-2; D is unclear. This CDR3 comprises 13 residues. The V gene lost 4 bases and the J gene lost 8 bases, with 14 bases spanning the gap. Germline assignment: CDR1 LGHNA and CDR2 YSLEER. The CDR3 protein is CASSPRNLQGYTF. CDR3 nucleotide sequence: TGCGCCAGCAGCCCCCGGAATCTACAGGGCTACACCTTC.

The chain links TRBV19 to TRBJ2-1; 12 nucleotides line up with TRBD2. The V gene's germline CDR1 is LNHDA and CDR2 SQIVND (reference sequence). Trimming cost V 4 bases and J 9 bases; bases outside gene matches: 10. This CDR3 comprises 16 residues. Here the CDR3 DNA reads TGTGCCAGTAGTACACTAACTAGCGGGGGGAGGAGTGAGCAGTTCTTC. This gives the protein CASSTLTSGGRSEQFF.

This clone was counted between two and nine times. The chain joins TRBV5-1 to TRBJ2-3; a weak D match, TRBD1 (6 bases). Germline V CDR1 and CDR2: SGHRS, YFSETQ. V was shortened by 0 bases and J by 1 base, with 6 bases between the two germline ends. There are 14 residues in the CDR3. DNA for the CDR3: TGCGCCAGCAGCTTGGAGGGGGGCACAGATACGCAGTATTTT. Translation gives CASSLEGGTDTQYF.

V and J are TRBV4-2 and TRBJ1-2; TRBD1 aligns across 8 bases. Germline CDR1 and CDR2: LGHNA and YNFKEQ. The junction had 9 bases not matched to a gene; V was cut back by 1 base and J by 5 bases. CDR3 length equals 16 residues. This CDR3 reads CASSQALAGGNYGYTF. The CDR3 nucleotides read TGTGCCAGCAGCCAAGCGTTGGCAGGGGGCAATTATGGCTACACCTTC.

The CDR3 DNA is TGTGCCAGCAGTACCTTTATAGCTCTAGCGGGTACAGATACGCAGTATTTT. It yields the protein CASSTFIALAGTDTQYF. The rearrangement links TRBV28 to TRBJ2-3; 8 bases fit TRBD2. The CDR3 is 17 amino acids. V dropped 5 bases and J dropped 3; count of bases not matched to a gene: 13. Germline V gene sequence: CDR1 MDHEN, CDR2 SYDVKM.

The gene calls are TRBV5-1 and TRBJ2-3, with unresolved D. The germline CDR1 and CDR2 sequences are SGHRS and YFSETQ. The V and J ends lost 2 bases and 6 bases respectively, with 7 bases between them. This CDR3 region has 12 residues. The chain's CDR3 is CASSFYSDTQYF. DNA of the CDR3: TGCGCCAGCAGCTTCTACAGTGATACGCAGTATTTT.

The V call is TRBV2, the J call TRBJ2-7; a possible D gene is TRBD2 (5 bases). CDR1 is SNHLY and CDR2 is FYNNEI in the germline V gene. The V end lost 6 bases, the J end lost 3 bases, and 9 bases lay between the germline ends. The CDR3 extends over 12 amino acids. The DNA for the CDR3 is TGTGCCAGCAGCCGCGACTACTACGAGCAGTACTTC. This encodes CASSRDYYEQYF. Complete variable domain (other parts from reference TRBV2 and TRBJ2-7): EPEVTQTPSHQVTQMGQEVILRCVPISNHLYFYWYRQILGQKVEFLVSFYNNEISEKSEIFDDQFSVERPDGSNFTLKIRSTKLEDSAMYFCASSRDYYEQYFGPGTRLTVT.

The rearrangement joins TRBV9 to TRBJ2-2; 7 bases are shared with TRBD2. Germline-derived CDR1 and CDR2 are SGDLS and YYNGEE. V dropped 5 bases and J dropped 4; count of bases not matched to a gene: 8. This CDR3 spans 15 amino acids. The CDR3 spells CASSAALAVTGELFF. The DNA for the CDR3 is TGTGCCAGCAGTGCCGCGCTAGCGGTCACCGGGGAGCTGTTTTTT. Full variable domain (remainder filled in from reference TRBV9 and TRBJ2-2): DSGVTQTPKHLITATGQRVTLRCSPRSGDLSVYWYQQSLDQGLQFLIQYYNGEERAKGNILERFSAQQFPDLHSELNLSSLELGDSALYFCASSAALAVTGELFFGEGSRLTVL.

The chain has TRBV13 and TRBJ2-7, with 9 bases aligning to TRBD1. After removal of 4 bases from V and 7 bases from J, the junction contained 8 bases not matched to a gene. Germline assignment: CDR1 PRHDT and CDR2 FYEKMQ (reference sequence). The CDR3 is made up of 14 amino acids. The CDR3 is CASSSGTGLLEQYF. CDR3 nucleotides: TGTGCCAGCAGCTCGGGGACAGGGTTGTTGGAGCAGTACTTC.

The chain links TRBV7-2 to TRBJ2-7, with 9 bases that match TRBD2. The CDR3 length is 17 residues. Losses at the gene ends were 5 bases for V and 0 bases for J; bases not matched to a gene: 11. Germline lookup yields CDR1 SGHTA and CDR2 FQGNSA. Here the CDR3 reads CASSPGLARFSSYEQYF. In DNA form, the CDR3 reads TGTGCCAGCAGCCCCGGACTAGCGAGATTTTCCTCCTACGAGCAGTACTTC.

V usage is TRBV25-1 and J usage is TRBJ2-7, with TRBD1 matching over 7 bases. Germline V gene data show CDR1 as MGHDK and CDR2 as SYGVNS. CDR3 length: 14 amino acids. V trimming: 6 bases; J trimming: 1 base; junction bases outside the gene matches: 6. The CDR3 DNA follows: TGTGCCAGCAGCCCTTACAGGGGTTCCTACGAGCAGTACTTC. The encoded protein is CASSPYRGSYEQYF.

The chain employs TRBV5-1 and TRBJ2-6, with a tentative D call TRBD1 (5 bases). The V and J ends lost 0 bases and 1 base respectively, with 17 bases between them. This CDR3 has 19 amino acids. Germline V lookup: CDR1 SGHRS, CDR2 YFSETQ. This CDR3 is CASSLVAQGVMSGANVLTF. For the CDR3, the DNA is TGCGCCAGCAGCTTGGTAGCCCAGGGTGTTATGTCTGGGGCCAACGTCCTGACTTTC.

The J gene is TRBJ2-2, the V gene TRBV19; maybe TRBD2 (6 bases). The germline gives CDR1 LNHDA, CDR2 SQIVND (reference sequence). V lost 9 bases, J lost 4 bases, and 12 bases lay in between. The CDR3 sequence is 13 residues long. The CDR3 DNA sequence: TGTGCCAGGTTCCGGGACTCCACCGGGGAGCTGTTTTTT. Translating it yields CARFRDSTGELFF.

This clone was detected once. The chain carries TRBV28 and TRBJ2-7, with 9 bases lining up with TRBD2. This CDR3 has 15 residues. V lost 7 bases, J lost 2 bases, and 9 bases stayed unmatched. Germline-derived CDR1 and CDR2 are MDHEN and SYDVKM. Here the CDR3 reads CASTLGLAGTYEQYF. The CDR3 bases are TGTGCCAGCACCCTTGGGCTAGCGGGAACCTACGAGCAGTACTTC.

The chain uses TRBV11-2 and TRBJ1-5, with TRBD1 identical over 7 bases. The germline gives CDR1 SGHAT, CDR2 FQNNGV. V gave up 4 bases and J gave up 8 bases; unmatched junction bases: 8. This CDR3 spans 14 amino acids. The CDR3 region is CASSSRQGREPQHF. The CDR3 nucleotides are TGTGCCAGCAGCTCGCGACAGGGTCGCGAGCCCCAGCATTTT.

This clone was picked up a small number of times. The genes are TRBV7-2 and TRBJ2-2; D gene ambiguous. The ends were cut back, 3 bases at V and 1 base at J, with 6 bases in the middle. Germline V gene lookup returns CDR1 SGHTA and CDR2 FQGNSA. The CDR3 is made up of 14 amino acids. DNA of the CDR3: TGTGCCAGCAGCTTTAACTGGAACACCGGGGAGCTGTTTTTT. It encodes CASSFNWNTGELFF.

This clone was detected only once. The chain uses TRBV27 and TRBJ2-1; D may be TRBD2 (6 bases). CDR3 length: 14 amino acids. Germline V gene sequence: CDR1 MNHEY, CDR2 SMNVEV (reference sequence). V lost 5 bases and J 8 bases, leaving 16 bases between the germline ends. CDR3 sequence reads: CASSQPGLPHEQFF. DNA for the CDR3: TGTGCCAGCAGTCAACCGGGACTTCCCCATGAGCAGTTCTTC.